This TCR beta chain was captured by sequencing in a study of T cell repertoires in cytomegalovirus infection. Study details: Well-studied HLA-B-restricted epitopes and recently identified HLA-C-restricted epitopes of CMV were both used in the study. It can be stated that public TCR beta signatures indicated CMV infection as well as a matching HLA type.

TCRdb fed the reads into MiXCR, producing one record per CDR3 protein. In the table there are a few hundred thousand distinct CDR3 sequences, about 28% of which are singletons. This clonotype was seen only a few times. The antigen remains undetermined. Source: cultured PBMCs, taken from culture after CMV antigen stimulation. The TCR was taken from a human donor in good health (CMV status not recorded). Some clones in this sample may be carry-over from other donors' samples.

CDR3 nucleotides: TGTGCCAGCAGTCACGGGCCGCAAGAGACCCAGTACTTC. Protein product: CASSHGPQETQYF. The chain recombines TRBV28 with TRBJ2-5, with D hard to call. The CDR3 has 13 residues. In germline, CDR1 is MDHEN, CDR2 SYDVKM. Trimming stripped 5 bases from V and 2 bases from J, with 9 bases between. The full variable domain, with the rest looked up from reference TRBV28 and TRBJ2-5, is DVKVTQSSRYLVKRTGEKVFLECVQDMDHENMFWYRQDPGLGLRLIYFSYDVKMKEKGDIPEGYSVSREKKERFSLILESASTNQTSMYLCASSHGPQETQYFGPGTRLLVL.